This T cell receptor beta chain was captured by sequencing in a study of T-cell reconstitution after alpha-beta-depleted transplantation in children (dated by TCRdb to the mid-2010s). For the wider study: Using TCR repertoire profiling, the study quantitatively followed how T-cell immune reconstitution unfolded in children after TCRalphabeta/CD19-depleted allogeneic hematopoietic cell transplantation. The study at large found these results: Apparently early alphabetaT-cell count recovery about two months after transplant reportedly relied on only several hundred rapidly expanded clones derived from non-depleted graft cells. In some patients, high TCRbeta diversity at day 60 was attributed to recipient T cells and intrathymic progenitors that had survived conditioning. Over subsequent months, a decline in hyperexpanded clone frequencies was noted, and after one year, T-cell counts and TCRbeta diversity were mostly ascribed to newly produced T cells.

Library preparation was by PCR. Reads for this sample came from an Illumina HiSeq 2500. TCR library preparation used molecular barcoding, with unique molecular identifiers applied to normalize quantification of the TCRbeta repertoire. The public sequencing data were trimmed at Q25 with fastp and processed into clonotypes with MiXCR by TCRdb, which kept only in-frame beta chains. When rows share a CDR3 protein, they turn into one entry using the most common DNA and genes. This sample lists 140,000 to 150,000 distinct CDR3 sequences; around 9% were detected once. Clones ranked in the top ten supply around 18% of the sample. Sample treatment or condition, as interpreted from the label and publication: allogeneic hematopoietic cell transplantation with graft depleted of TCRalphabeta T cells and CD19 B cells. The transplant recipients were children given TCRalphabeta/CD19-depleted allogeneic hematopoietic cell grafts.

The CDR3 contains 13 residues, cysteine and phenylalanine counted. Solely the CDR3 DNA is kept, with 39 bases framed from the first base. Worth noting for this clonotype: The target of this receptor is not known. An end of the junction differs from the germline gene, which may be a read error.

The sample consisted of PBMCs, mostly from graft donor cells, taken 180 days after TCRalphabeta/CD19-depleted stem cell transplant. The chain was built from TRBV5-3 and TRBJ1-2, with the D gene not clear enough to name. TRBV5-3 is flagged as an ORF with uncertain function. The receptor comes from a female patient aged 2-15 years who had a stem cell transplant for congenital amegakaryocytic thrombocytopenia, so the T cells may come from the graft donor. Here the CDR3 is given as CARSFGLLGGYTF. The nucleotide sequence reads as follows: TGTGCCAGGAGCTTTGGACTCCTCGGGGGCTACACCTTC.